The rows below give T cell receptor beta chains drawn from one sample of a study of blood T cell repertoires in COVID-19. TCRdb's table, derived via immunoSEQ multiplex PCR, lists solely in-frame clones and lacks some. The table has around 250,000 clones, roughly four fifths seen once; the top ten hold 5%. Sample: PBMCs or T cells enriched from blood (not recorded which). The receptor set was obtained from a man aged 40-55 years who had been exposed to COVID-19. Each CDR3 is given with its conserved first and last residue. A D gene is named only where the DNA matches it firmly. The size of a clone is reported for some rows only, either as once, few or many, or as a class for expanded clones.

v_gene	j_gene	d_gene	abundance	CDR3aa	CDR3nt
TRBV18	TRBJ1-4	.	.	CASSDTTGWGTELFF	TGTGCCAGCTCAGATACGACAGGCTGGGGGACGGAACTGTTTTTT
TRBV5-8	TRBJ2-7	.	.	CASSLFRGTNRNSYEQYF	TGTGCCAGCAGCTTGTTTAGGGGTACCAACCGAAATTCCTACGAGCAGTACTTC
TRBV24-1	TRBJ2-7	.	.	CATSVGGQDEQYF	TGTGCCACCAGTGTGGGGGGGCAGGACGAGCAGTACTTC
TRBV5-8	TRBJ2-5	TRBD1	.	CASSFRGDRVGETQYF	TGTGCCAGCAGCTTTAGAGGAGACAGGGTAGGGGAGACCCAGTACTTC
TRBV9	TRBJ1-4	TRBD1	.	CASSPTGGGWNEKLFF	TGTGCCAGCAGCCCAACAGGGGGCGGCTGGAATGAAAAACTGTTTTTT
TRBV10-1	TRBJ2-2	TRBD1	.	CASSELWTGGETGELFF	TGCGCCAGCAGTGAGCTTTGGACAGGGGGCGAAACCGGGGAGCTGTTTTTT
TRBV7-9	TRBJ1-1	TRBD1	once	CASSERQGSEAFF	TGTGCCAGCAGCGAACGACAGGGAAGTGAAGCTTTCTTT
TRBV5-1	TRBJ1-4	.	.	CASSLPGGTNEKLFF	TGCGCCAGCAGCTTGCCGGGGGGAACTAATGAAAAACTGTTTTTT
TRBV5-1	TRBJ1-5	.	.	CASSLGGQQPQHF	TGCGCCAGCAGCTTGGGGGGGCAACAGCCCCAGCATTTT
TRBV27	TRBJ2-2	TRBD2	.	CASSFIAGGGTGELFF	TGTGCCAGCAGTTTCATAGCGGGAGGAGGCACCGGGGAGCTGTTTTTT
TRBV18	TRBJ2-1	TRBD2	.	CASSPRGIAGGNEQFF	TGTGCCAGCTCACCACGAGGAATAGCGGGCGGCAATGAGCAGTTCTTC
TRBV7-3	TRBJ2-7	.	.	CASSSPREDSYEQYF	TGTGCCAGCAGTTCCCCCCGGGAAGACTCCTACGAGCAGTACTTC
TRBV10-3	TRBJ2-1	TRBD1	.	CAISVQDRGNEQFF	TGTGCCATCAGTGTGCAAGACAGGGGAAATGAGCAGTTCTTC
TRBV24-1	TRBJ2-5	.	.	CATSDFGETQYF	TGTGCCACCAGTGATTTCGGGGAGACCCAGTACTTC
TRBV18	TRBJ2-7	TRBD1	.	CASSPIGTGDEQYF	TGTGCCAGCTCACCGATTGGGACAGGGGACGAGCAGTACTTC
TRBV15	TRBJ1-5	.	.	CATSAGGAVSNQPQHF	TGTGCCACCAGCGCGGGGGGGGCCGTTAGCAATCAGCCCCAGCATTTT
TRBV9	TRBJ1-4	.	.	CASSVAGEGPTNEKLFF	TGTGCCAGCAGCGTAGCTGGGGAGGGGCCCACTAATGAAAAACTGTTTTTT
TRBV24-1	TRBJ2-1	.	.	CATATAERAYNEQFF	TGTGCCACAGCGACGGCGGAGAGGGCCTACAATGAGCAGTTCTTC
TRBV9	TRBJ1-4	.	.	CASSSIGSSVEKLFF	TGTGCCAGCAGCTCAATCGGGAGTTCGGTCGAAAAACTGTTTTTT
TRBV2	TRBJ1-4	.	.	CASAGQGKLFF	TGTGCCAGCGCCGGCCAGGGAAAACTGTTTTTT
TRBV11-3	TRBJ2-3	.	.	CASSTRGASRFTDTQYF	TGTGCCAGCAGCACCAGGGGGGCTAGCCGATTCACAGATACGCAGTATTTT
TRBV5-1	TRBJ1-3	.	.	CASSLAPTSSGNTIYF	TGCGCCAGCAGCTTGGCCCCGACAAGCTCTGGAAACACCATATATTTT
TRBV30	TRBJ1-1	.	.	CAWSVLVEAFF	TGTGCCTGGAGTGTACTAGTTGAAGCTTTCTTT
TRBV7-8	TRBJ1-4	TRBD1	few	CASSSLQGAGEKLFF	TGTGCCAGCAGCAGTCTACAGGGGGCGGGAGAAAAACTGTTTTTT
TRBV11-3	TRBJ1-1	TRBD1	.	CASSSGGNTEAFF	TGTGCCAGCAGCTCAGGGGGGAACACTGAAGCTTTCTTT
TRBV6-5	TRBJ2-7	.	.	CATSHRGADYEQYF	TGTGCCACCAGCCATCGGGGGGCAGACTACGAGCAGTACTTC
TRBV27	TRBJ2-7	TRBD2	.	CASSHLRREKGKEQYF	TGTGCCAGCAGTCATCTCAGGCGGGAGAAGGGCAAGGAGCAGTACTTC
TRBV30	TRBJ1-2	TRBD1	.	CAWNLQGNYGYTF	TGTGCCTGGAATTTACAGGGGAACTATGGCTACACCTTC
TRBV19	TRBJ1-5	TRBD1	once	CASRDRGGQPQHF	TGTGCCAGTAGAGACAGGGGAGGTCAGCCCCAGCATTTT
TRBV7-9	TRBJ2-7	TRBD2	once	CASSIRGLVYEQYF	TGTGCCAGCAGCATAAGGGGACTAGTGTACGAGCAGTACTTC
TRBV24-1	TRBJ2-7	TRBD1	.	CATSDGGQGKRDEQYF	TGTGCCACCAGTGACGGCGGACAGGGGAAAAGAGACGAGCAGTACTTC
TRBV19	TRBJ1-3	.	.	CASSIGQSRLNTIYF	TGTGCCAGTAGTATAGGACAGAGTCGACTAAACACCATATATTTT
TRBV9	TRBJ1-4	TRBD1	few	CASSVGAGRGRTNEKLFF	TGTGCCAGCAGCGTAGGGGCCGGCAGGGGGCGAACTAATGAAAAACTGTTTTTT
TRBV7-8	TRBJ2-7	.	.	CASIPSRAKNYEQYF	TGTGCCAGCATACCTTCCAGGGCCAAGAACTACGAGCAGTACTTC
TRBV3-1/TRBV3-2	TRBJ1-1	.	.	CASSQDGHNKAFF	TGTGCCAGCAGCCAAGATGGACATAACAAAGCTTTCTTT
TRBV7-9	TRBJ2-1	TRBD2	many	CASSPSGGLAGSFEQFF	TGTGCCAGCAGCCCCTCTGGGGGGCTAGCGGGTAGTTTTGAGCAGTTCTTC
TRBV11-3	TRBJ2-3	TRBD2	.	CASSLGTGRTDTQYF	TGTGCCAGCAGCTTAGGCACCGGGAGGACAGATACGCAGTATTTT
TRBV7-9	TRBJ1-4	.	many	CASSSTLVSGKSGEKLFF	TGTGCCAGCAGCTCGACACTCGTCTCAGGGAAGAGTGGAGAAAAACTGTTTTTT
TRBV10-3	TRBJ2-1	TRBD2	.	CAISETNRDYYNNEQFF	TGTGCCATCAGTGAGACCAACCGGGACTACTATAACAATGAGCAGTTCTTC
TRBV9	TRBJ2-3	.	.	CASSREQRDTQYF	TGTGCCAGCAGCCGGGAACAGCGAGATACGCAGTATTTT
TRBV7-2	TRBJ2-7	TRBD2	.	CASSLVGLAISYEQYF	TGTGCCAGCAGCTTGGTGGGACTAGCGATCTCCTACGAGCAGTACTTC
TRBV5-5	TRBJ2-7	.	.	CASSLLPGGSYEQYF	TGTGCCAGCAGCTTGCTGCCAGGGGGGTCCTACGAGCAGTACTTC
TRBV5-1	TRBJ1-6	.	.	CASSPRTASNSPLHF	TGCGCCAGCAGCCCACGGACAGCGAGTAATTCACCCCTCCACTTT
TRBV4-2	TRBJ2-1	.	.	CASSQVREGYNEQFF	TGTGCCAGCAGCCAAGTACGGGAAGGCTACAATGAGCAGTTCTTC
TRBV4-1	TRBJ1-1	TRBD1	.	CASSQQGTGTEAFF	TGCGCCAGCAGCCAACAAGGGACAGGAACTGAAGCTTTCTTT
TRBV2	TRBJ2-1	TRBD2	.	CASNLRLANEQFF	TGTGCCAGCAACCTTAGACTAGCGAATGAGCAGTTCTTC
TRBV19	TRBJ2-5	TRBD1	.	CARLRDRETQYF	TGTGCCAGGCTAAGGGACAGAGAGACCCAGTACTTC
TRBV7-2	TRBJ1-2	TRBD1	.	CASSFLGTGVSWGYTF	TGTGCCAGCAGCTTTTTGGGGACAGGAGTATCATGGGGCTACACCTTC
TRBV5-1	TRBJ2-7	.	.	CASSLAGLGEQYF	TGCGCCAGCAGCTTGGCGGGGTTGGGCGAGCAGTACTTC